This TCR beta chain was sequenced for a study of Ad26.COV2.S vaccination and SARS-CoV-2 variants. Overall study context: Ad26.COV2.S, an intramuscular injection, was given once or twice 56 days apart.

CDR1 and CDR2 (germline): SGHRS, YFSETQ. V lost 4 bases, J lost 4 bases, and 14 bases lay in between. The CDR3 has 15 amino acids. Clones were read by immunoSEQ multiplex PCR, and TCRdb kept only the in-frame ones, dropping some. Of about 350,000 clones detected, around 86% appear once; the ten largest clones hold around 3.6%. Study results and caveats: Spike-specific TCR breadth was greater in vaccine than placebo recipients.

For this clone: What it binds is unknown.

Treatment of the sample: 15 to 20 received Ad26.COV2.S at low or high dose, single or two shots; 5 received placebo; per-sample allocation not given. At day 63 after the first vaccine or placebo injection, samples were drawn. The rearrangement joins TRBV5-1 to TRBJ2-2, with D perhaps given as TRBD1 or TRBD2 (6 bases each). The starting material was peripheral blood, obtained in a trial of Ad26.COV2.S vaccine versus placebo. This sequence originates from a person aged 18 to 65 who received the Ad26.COV2.S COVID-19 vaccine or a placebo. CDR3 region: CASSLDRGPTGELFF. The DNA for the CDR3 is TGCGCCAGCAGCCTAGATCGGGGGCCCACCGGGGAGCTGTTTTTT.